This T cell receptor beta chain was observed in a study of blood T cell repertoires in COVID-19. Background on the study: COVID-19 samples collected from the United States, Italy and Spain covered acute and convalescent phases. Sources were T cells, B-cell-depleted T cells, or PBMCs; the material itself was cDNA or gDNA.

As handled by the study authors: Estimated nucleated cell counts came from reference gene primer amplification. Sequencing was performed with immunoSEQ multiplex PCR; in TCRdb, only in-frame clones are kept and a portion is missing. V and J calls and clone size follow that table, whereas D and trimming were derived from the DNA. Of 150,000 to 180,000 clones in the sample, 75% to 85% are singletons; the top ten hold 9.5% to 13%. Seattle enrolled patients during active infection and tracked them longitudinally. The length of the CDR3 is 12 residues. Trimming removed 4 bases from V and 6 bases from J, with 9 bases in between. Looked up from germline, CDR1 is KGHSH and CDR2 is LQKENI.

The sequence derives from an older woman with COVID-19, enrolled during active disease. V is TRBV18 and J is TRBJ1-1, with D uncertain. Sequencing was carried out using peripheral blood. CDR3 residues: CASSRQESEAFF. In nucleotides, the CDR3 is TGTGCCAGCTCACGCCAGGAATCTGAAGCTTTCTTT.